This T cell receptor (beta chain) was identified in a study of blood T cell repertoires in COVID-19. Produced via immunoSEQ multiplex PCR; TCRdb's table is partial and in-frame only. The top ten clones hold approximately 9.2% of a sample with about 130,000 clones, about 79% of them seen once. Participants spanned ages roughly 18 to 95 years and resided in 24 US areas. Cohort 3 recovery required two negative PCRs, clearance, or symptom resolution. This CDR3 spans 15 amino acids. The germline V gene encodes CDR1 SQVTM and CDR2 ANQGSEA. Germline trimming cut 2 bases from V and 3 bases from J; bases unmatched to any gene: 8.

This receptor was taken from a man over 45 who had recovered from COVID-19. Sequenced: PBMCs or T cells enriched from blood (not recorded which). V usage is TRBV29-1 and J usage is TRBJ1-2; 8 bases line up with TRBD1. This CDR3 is CSVESGQGADYGYTF. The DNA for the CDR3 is TGCAGCGTTGAATCTGGGCAGGGGGCCGACTATGGCTACACCTTC. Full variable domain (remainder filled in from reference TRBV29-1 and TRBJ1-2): SAVISQKPSRDICQRGTSLTIQCQVDSQVTMMFWYRQQPGQSLTLIATANQGSEATYESGFVIDKFPISRPNLTFSTLTVSNMSPEDSSIYLCSVESGQGADYGYTFGSGTRLTVV.